The clone carrying this TCR beta chain was detected only a few times. What it recognizes is unknown. The record originates from a study of beta chain features in type 1 diabetes. Study observations and caveats: Among all four CD4+ subsets, Type 1 diabetes patients had TCRB CDR3s that were moderately but significantly shorter.

The length of the CDR3 is 11 residues. Trimming left V 5 bases short and J 7 bases short, with 11 bases between. The germline V gene encodes CDR1 GTSNPN and CDR2 SVGIG (reference sequence). Expressed TCRB transcripts were sequenced, since all the RNA that had been isolated was reverse transcribed. Profiled with immunoSEQ multiplex PCR; TCRdb holds only in-frame clones, not every one. The sample contains 350,000 to 400,000 clones, 10% to 15% of which appear only once. The clonotype was recovered from a woman aged 18 to 35 with type 1 diabetes. This chain connects TRBV30 to TRBJ1-2, with a weak D call TRBD1 (5 bases). Sequencing used naive CD4+ T cells from blood. Here the CDR3 reads CAWGSGGGYTF. Here the CDR3 DNA reads TGTGCCTGGGGGAGCGGGGGTGGCTACACCTTC.